The next 9 T cell receptor beta chains were all read from a single sample in a study of pediatric ulcerative colitis. Only in-frame clones appear in the TCRdb table, and some are missing; sequencing was by immunoSEQ multiplex PCR. This sample has fewer than 45,000 clones, with over 65% found just once. The material sequenced was blood. The receptors were sampled from a girl under 18 with moderate ulcerative colitis.

This clone was recorded once. This chain links TRBV4-1 with TRBJ2-7; 7 nucleotides agree with TRBD1. The germline V gene encodes CDR1 MGHRA and CDR2 YSYEKL. The CDR3 runs to 16 residues. Trimming took 0 bases from V and 1 from J; bases not matched to a gene: 6. DNA for the CDR3: TGCGCCAGCAGCCAAGATAGGGGACAGACTTCCTACGAGCAGTACTTC. This codes for CASSQDRGQTSYEQYF.

This clone was seen a few times. The rearrangement joins TRBV6-1 to TRBJ1-5; the D is unclear. The CDR3 loop spans 20 amino acids. CDR1 is MNHNS and CDR2 is SASEGT in the germline V gene. Trimming took 0 bases from V and 0 from J, leaving 21 bases between them. CDR3 amino acids: CASSEALASRQLYSNQPQHF. The CDR3 DNA follows: TGTGCCAGCAGTGAAGCACTGGCCTCACGCCAGTTATATAGCAATCAGCCCCAGCATTTT.

The CDR3 region is CASSLERGNQETQYF. CDR3 coding DNA: TGTGCCAGCAGCTTAGAGCGGGGGAATCAAGAGACCCAGTACTTC. This chain joins TRBV7-9 and TRBJ2-5; 8 nucleotides line up with TRBD2. V gave up 1 base and J gave up 2 bases; unmatched junction bases: 3. CDR3 length: 15 amino acids. CDR1 is SEHNR and CDR2 is FQNEAQ in the germline V gene (reference sequence).

Turning to this clone: One end of the junction does not line up with germline, which may come from a read error. The V call is TRBV2, the J call TRBJ1-5; possibly TRBD1 for D (6 bases). Germline-derived CDR1 and CDR2 are SNHLY and FYNNEI. The CDR3 sequence is 14 residues long. The CDR3 region is CASGDRPSNQPQHF. CDR3 bases: TGTGCCAGCGGTGACAGGCCGAGCAATCAGCCCCAGCATTTT.

The chain has TRBV6-1 and TRBJ2-7, with 10 bases fitting TRBD1. Germline trimming cut 8 bases from V and 7 bases from J; bases unmatched to any gene: 2. Germline-derived CDR1 and CDR2 are MNHNS and SASEGT. This CDR3 comprises 11 residues. The CDR3 here is CASDRGQEQYF. For the CDR3, the DNA is TGTGCCAGCGACAGGGGGCAAGAGCAGTACTTC.

The chain couples TRBV7-8 to TRBJ1-2; the D is unclear. Per germline, CDR1 SGHVS and CDR2 FQNEAQ. Trimming stripped 1 base from V and 0 bases from J, with 9 bases between. The CDR3 extends over 15 amino acids. The CDR3, as DNA: TGTGCCAGCAGCTTAGTCACGGGATCTAACTATGGCTACACCTTC. As protein: CASSLVTGSNYGYTF.

The chain employs TRBV7-6 and TRBJ2-7, with 7 nucleotides matching TRBD2. The germline V gene has CDR1 SGHVS and CDR2 FNYEAQ. The CDR3 covers 14 residues. The junction had 8 bases not matched to a gene; V was cut back by 5 bases and J by 4 bases. The CDR3 DNA reads as TGTGCCAGCAGCCTAATCGGGAGGTTTTACGAGCAGTACTTC. Translation gives CASSLIGRFYEQYF.

This clone was counted a few times. The chain uses TRBV27 and TRBJ1-2; D is ambiguous. CDR1 is MNHEY and CDR2 is SMNVEV in the germline V gene (reference sequence). The ends were cut back, 2 bases at V and 2 bases at J, with 12 bases in the middle. This CDR3 region has 15 residues. In nucleotides, the CDR3 is TGTGCCAGCAGTTTAGAAGGCGCGGGGAACTATGGCTACACCTTC. Translating gives CASSLEGAGNYGYTF.

This chain links TRBV5-4 with TRBJ2-1; D gene uncertain. The CDR3 spans 12 residues. Looked up from germline, CDR1 is SGHNT and CDR2 is YYREEE (reference sequence). V was shortened by 5 bases and J by 9 bases, with 12 bases between the two germline ends. Here the CDR3 reads CASRSPPSEQFF. The CDR3 coding sequence is TGTGCCAGCAGATCTCCCCCGAGTGAGCAGTTCTTC.